This TCR beta chain appears in the sequencing data of a study of CXCR3-negative and CXCR3-positive naive CD8 T cells. Germline assignment: CDR1 SGHDN and CDR2 FVKESK. The CDR3 totals 15 residues. The study, taken as a whole, reports: TRB CDR3 properties indicated TCR strength, while surface CD5 was similar across naive subsets. Diversity proved comparably high across both naive subsets and much lower in memory CD8+ cells. With respect to TRBV-TRBJ usage, naive CXCR3-negative and CXCR3-positive cells were similar; memory differed. Naive CXCR3-positive cells had TRB CDR3s more hydrophobic than those of CXCR3-negative naive cells.

On this clonotype itself: The antigen is not known.

The method, 5' RACE with UMI labels, was used to prepare the TRB cDNA libraries. From the 5' RACE reads, TCRdb lists one entry per CDR3 protein and no DNA. The sample has around 88,000 distinct CDR3 sequences; the top ten hold 0.82%. Sorting was done in triplicate for each CD8+ T cell subset (about 330,000 cells each). This receptor was obtained from a human donor in good health. Some clones in this sample may be carry-over from other donors' samples. The rearrangement joins TRBV14 to TRBJ2-1. The sample taken for sequencing was naive CXCR3+ CD8+ T cells from blood. The subset: CD45RO-CCR7+CD27+CD95- naive CD8+ T cells expressing CXCR3 (TNR3+). This CDR3 is CASSRTEEPYNEQFF. Full variable domain (missing parts from reference TRBV14 and TRBJ2-1): EAGVTQFPSHSVIEKGQTVTLRCDPISGHDNLYWYRRVMGKEIKFLLHFVKESKQDESGMPNNRFLAERTGGTYSTLKVQPAELEDSGVYFCASSRTEEPYNEQFFGPGTRLTVL.